Given below is one TCR beta chain in context. Its antigen is unidentified. The sample is drawn from a study of lymphopenia after photon versus proton radiotherapy. Study-wide results and limits: A bigger post-nadir fall in TCR diversity correlated inversely with survival time in deceased patients. Better survival with proton therapy was suggested as possible, not demonstrated.

Profiling relied on immunoSEQ multiplex PCR, and the TCRdb table lists in-frame clones only, not all of them. The sample includes about 25,000 clones, about 87% seen only once; the top ten take approximately 18%. This receptor was taken from a man in his forties or fifties with gastric cancer. The material sequenced was peripheral blood, taken from a patient treated with photon-based radiotherapy.

The DNA of the CDR3 is TGCGCCAGCAGACCGGACAGCGTAAATCAGCCCCAGCATTTT. Its translation: CASRPDSVNQPQHF. This chain connects TRBV4-1 to TRBJ1-5; D perhaps matches TRBD1 (6 bases). This CDR3 comprises 14 residues. The V gene lost 6 bases and the J gene lost 4 bases, with 13 bases spanning the gap. Germline V gene lookup returns CDR1 MGHRA and CDR2 YSYEKL.